The T cell receptor beta chain under discussion was sequenced for a study of blood T cell repertoires in COVID-19 (dated by TCRdb to 2018 to 2020). For context, the study as a whole: Samples from collaborators originated in the United States, Italy and Spain and spanned both the acute and convalescent phases of COVID-19. Where HLA class I and class II types were available, the types were taken from metadata supplied by the sample provider, not from assay-based typing. Sample metadata almost always included a de-identified subject ID, COVID-19 status, age in years and sex. The material from the prospective study consisted of cDNA or gDNA derived from T cells, B-cell-depleted T cells, or PBMCs. Deeply sampled blood TCRbeta repertoires from subjects exposed to, actively infected with, or recovered from COVID-19 were included in the dataset. Samples came from the ongoing ImmuneRACE study (first 160 participants) plus 1,254 subjects from 6 global collaborators. The repertoires were made available in a free public database intended to serve as a resource for research on the immune response to SARS-CoV-2. The study at large found these results: How much clinical and demographic metadata was included differed by source and by participant, and the metadata was provided uncurated.

TCRbeta CDR3 regions were amplified from genomic DNA by means of the immunoSEQ Assay, a bias-controlled multiplex PCR. Regarding the original processing steps: Within the assay, amplification of reference gene primers was used to estimate how many nucleated cells each sample contained. To quantify the absolute abundance of each unique TCRbeta CDR3 rearrangement, sequence reads were collapsed and filtered. For each sample, productive Simpson clonality was calculated by taking the square root of Simpson's diversity index across productive rearrangements. In TCRdb, the immuneACCESS table is reduced to in-frame sequences with V and J assigned. These tables do not hold every clone; where another copy was compared, an unresolved V gene accounts for under half, and the others remain unexplained. V and J calls plus clone size are reproduced from that table; the DNA served to infer D and trimming. The sample table records approximately 500,000 clones; approximately 91% of these occur just once. The top ten clones comprise roughly 8.3% of the sample.

CDR1 and CDR2 are read off the germline V gene (reference sequence) as GTSNPN and SVGIG. Its CDR3 holds 13 amino acids, cysteine through phenylalanine. Only the CDR3 region is kept as DNA, spanning 39 bases read in frame from base 1. One collaborating source in Seattle enrolled patients while the patients were actively infected and followed the patients over time throughout the course of disease. Each collaborating institution followed its own protocols to collect whole blood in K2EDTA tubes. Collaborator samples were shipped for TCRbeta analysis as frozen whole blood, isolated PBMCs, or DNA extracted from either sample type. Regarding this clone: Its antigen is still unknown. The junction departs from the called germline gene at one end, perhaps through a read error.

The source of this sequence is a woman aged 45-65 years with COVID-19, enrolled during active disease. The receptor chain draws on TRBV30 and TRBJ1-1, with 10 middle bases fitting TRBD1. The sample was peripheral blood. The sequenced DNA is TGTGCCCGGAGTCGGACAGGGGGCACTGAAGCTTTCTTT. This is translated as CARSRTGGTEAFF.